This T cell receptor (beta chain) was sequenced in a study of a mutant IDH1 vaccine in newly diagnosed glioma. Study-wide context: Radiotherapy alone preceded vaccination by 4-6 weeks; alternatively, vaccination started with temozolomide cycles.

Findings and caveats of the study: The vaccine induced immune responses, and these occurred in around 93% of patients.

Sequenced by immunoSEQ multiplex PCR; TCRdb stores in-frame clones only, minus some. The data show under 40,000 clones, roughly 80% seen once. The CDR3 contains 15 residues. Deletions cut 0 bases from V and 0 bases from J, with 6 bases between. Germline-derived CDR1 and CDR2 are SGHRS and YFSETQ. Stated time point: week 35, safety follow-up. A 20-mer mutant IDH1 peptide at 300 ug was injected subcutaneously with topical imiquimod. Of note for this clone: Its antigen is undetermined.

The sequence was obtained from a woman aged 18-35 years with glioma. Sample: PBMCs, taken from a glioma patient whose treatment included an IDH1 peptide vaccine. The V call is TRBV5-1, the J call TRBJ2-2, with D tentatively TRBD1 (5 bases). CDR3 amino acids: CASSLGTTNTGELFF. The CDR3, as DNA: TGCGCCAGCAGCTTGGGGACAACGAACACCGGGGAGCTGTTTTTT.